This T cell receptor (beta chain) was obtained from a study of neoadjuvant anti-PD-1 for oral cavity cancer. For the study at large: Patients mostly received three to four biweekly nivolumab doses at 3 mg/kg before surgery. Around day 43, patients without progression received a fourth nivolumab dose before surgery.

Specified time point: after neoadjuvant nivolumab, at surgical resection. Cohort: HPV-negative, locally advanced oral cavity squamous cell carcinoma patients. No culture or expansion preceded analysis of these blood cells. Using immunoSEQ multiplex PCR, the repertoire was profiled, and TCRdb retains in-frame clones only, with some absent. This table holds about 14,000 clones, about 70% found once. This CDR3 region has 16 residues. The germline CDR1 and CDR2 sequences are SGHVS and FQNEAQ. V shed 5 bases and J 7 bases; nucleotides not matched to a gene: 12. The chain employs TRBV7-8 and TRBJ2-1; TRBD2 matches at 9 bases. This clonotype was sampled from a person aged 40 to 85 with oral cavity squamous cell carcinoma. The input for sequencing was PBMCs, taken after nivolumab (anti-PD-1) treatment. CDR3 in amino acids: CASSPRVAGGWNEQFF. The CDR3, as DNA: TGTGCCAGCAGCCCAAGGGTGGCGGGGGGGTGGAATGAGCAGTTCTTC. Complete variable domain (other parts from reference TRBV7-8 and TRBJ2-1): GAGVSQSPRYKVAKRGQDVALRCDPISGHVSLFWYQQALGQGPEFLTYFQNEAQLDKSGLPSDRFFAERPEGSVSTLKIQRTQQEDSAVYLCASSPRVAGGWNEQFFGPGTRLTVL.